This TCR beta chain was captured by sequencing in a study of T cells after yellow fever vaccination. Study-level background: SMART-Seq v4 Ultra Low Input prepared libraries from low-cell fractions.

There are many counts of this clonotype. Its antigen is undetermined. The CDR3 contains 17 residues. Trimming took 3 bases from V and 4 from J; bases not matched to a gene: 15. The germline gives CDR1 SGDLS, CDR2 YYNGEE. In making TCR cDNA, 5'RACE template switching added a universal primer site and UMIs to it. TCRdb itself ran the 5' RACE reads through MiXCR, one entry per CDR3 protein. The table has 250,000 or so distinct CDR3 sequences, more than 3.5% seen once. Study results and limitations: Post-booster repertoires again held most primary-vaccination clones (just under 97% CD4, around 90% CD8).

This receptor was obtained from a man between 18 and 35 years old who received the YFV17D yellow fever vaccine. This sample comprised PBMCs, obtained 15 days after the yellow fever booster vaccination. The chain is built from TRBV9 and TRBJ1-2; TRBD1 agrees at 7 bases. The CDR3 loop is CASSAQRNRGVGYGYTF. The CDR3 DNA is TGTGCCAGCAGCGCCCAACGGAACAGGGGAGTAGGCTATGGCTACACCTTC.